This TCR beta chain was retrieved from a study of regulatory T cells in long-lasting Graves disease. About this clonotype itself: The antigen is unknown.

Trimming at V came to 6 bases and at J to 0 bases, leaving 6 bases not matched to a gene. The germline CDR1 and CDR2 sequences are SGHRS and YFSETQ. The CDR3 length is 15 residues. General study points: TRBV28, TRBJ1-2 and TRBJ2-5 were segments that persistent disease favored.

To make TCR beta libraries, researchers used iRepertoire HTBI primers and Arm-PCR of CDR3 regions. TCRdb re-derived calls from the multiplex PCR reads in MiXCR, one entry per CDR3 protein. Of about 500,000 distinct CDR3 sequences in the sample, 15% to 20% are singletons; the top ten hold 10% to 15%. Time point indicated: newly diagnosed GD, antithyroid drugs for less than 3 months. Researchers made the TCR library from RNA that was extracted from PBMCs. These data were likewise used in another study, on T cells in Graves' hyperthyroidism and ophthalmopathy.

The specimen comprised peripheral blood mononuclear cells (PBMCs), sampled at new diagnosis, from a patient treated with antithyroid drugs. This sequence originates from a man aged 35 to 55 with Graves disease. This chain links TRBV5-1 with TRBJ1-2; 9 bases fit TRBD1. The CDR3, as DNA: TGCGCCAGCAAGATACAGGGGGCCCCTAACTATGGCTACACCTTC. It translates to CASKIQGAPNYGYTF.